Reported below is one TCR beta chain. Its antigen is currently unknown. Genomic DNA templated the TCR beta VDJ and CDR3 profiling. TCRdb analysed the reads with MiXCR anew, one entry per CDR3 protein. Here the sample spans 130,000 or so distinct CDR3 sequences, approximately 36% being singletons. The CDR3 sequence is 15 residues long. Trimming removed 5 bases from V and 5 bases from J, with 19 bases in between. Per the germline V gene, CDR1 is SNHLY and CDR2 is FYNNEI. The data were taken from a study of CD8+CD57+ T cells in acquired aplastic anemia. Study-level information: Sorted CD4+ and CD8+ cells gave a mean 3.2 ug DNA, range roughly 0.18 to 30 ug.

Notes on the study in general: Patients had twenty-nine CD8+ CDR3 sequences in common with controls (the shared set).

CD8+CD57+ cell expansion had been shown by flow cytometry in patients chosen for sequencing. With no exception, the patients had severe acquired aplastic anemia. By the time of blood sampling, patients had still received no therapy. Material: sorted CD4+, CD8+, or CD8+CD57+ T cells (not recorded which) from PBMCs. This sequence joins TRBV2 and TRBJ2-7; perhaps TRBD2 as D (7 bases). This sequence was found in a human donor with aplastic anemia. CDR3 nucleotide sequence: TGTGCCAGCAGTCCCGGGCGGGGGCAGCTCCACGAGCAGTACTTC. Its protein product is CASSPGRGQLHEQYF.